The 23 T cell receptor beta chains below come from one sample, sequenced in a study of cytomegalovirus exposure and HLA in healthy donors (dated 2017 in TCRdb). Library method: the immunoSEQ multiplex PCR assay. For the multiplex PCR, a mixture combining 60 forward primers for TCR Vbeta segments and 13 reverse primers for TCR Jbeta segments was used. The clones in this table, taken by TCRdb from immuneACCESS, are in-frame only. Not every clone is retained; where verified, under half of the shortfall comes from an unresolved V gene, and the cause of the rest is unknown. Recorded for this sample are 250,000 to 350,000 clones; 75% to 90% of them occurred a single time. The ten largest make up 4% of the sample. Specimen: PBMCs. These receptors all come from a middle-aged man in good health and CMV-seropositive.

This chain uses TRBV7-6 with TRBJ2-7; D might be TRBD2 (6 bases). The ends were cut back, 4 bases at V and 0 bases at J, with 13 bases in the middle. Germline CDR1 reads SGHVS; CDR2 reads FNYEAQ. This CDR3 has 15 residues. The DNA for the CDR3 is TGTGCCAGCAGCTGGGGCGCGGGACCCTCCTACGAGCAGTACTTC. The encoded protein is CASSWGAGPSYEQYF.

V and J are TRBV4-3 and TRBJ2-1; unclear D gene. The germline V gene encodes CDR1 LGHNA and CDR2 YSLEER. Trimming removed 0 bases at V and 2 bases at J, with 14 bases between. This CDR3 has 17 amino acids. The CDR3 nucleotides are TGCGCCAGCAGCCAAGAAATGAGGCGTGAAACCTACAATGAGCAGTTCTTC. This sequence encodes CASSQEMRRETYNEQFF.

This chain joins TRBV6-4 and TRBJ2-3; maybe TRBD1 (5 bases). CDR1 and CDR2 (germline): MRHNA, SNTAGT. This CDR3 is built from 13 residues. V shed 4 bases and J shed 0 bases, with 5 bases lying between them. CDR3 DNA: TGTGCCAGCAGTGGACAGAGCACAGATACGCAGTATTTT. It codes for CASSGQSTDTQYF.

This sequence joins TRBV19 and TRBJ2-6; D is unclear. V was shortened by 7 bases and J by 4 bases, with 14 bases between the two germline ends. Per the germline V gene, CDR1 is LNHDA and CDR2 is SQIVND (reference sequence). This CDR3 region has 15 residues. This CDR3 is CASNLRSWGANVLTF. CDR3 sequence (DNA): TGTGCCAGTAACTTACGCTCCTGGGGGGCCAACGTCCTGACTTTC.

This clone was seen just once. The V and J genes are TRBV7-8 and TRBJ1-5; TRBD1 agrees at 8 bases. The germline V gene encodes CDR1 SGHVS and CDR2 FQNEAQ. The CDR3 sequence is 15 residues long. J gave up 1 base and V 6 bases, and 5 bases lay outside the gene matches. The CDR3: CASSPDRGSNQPQHF. CDR3 DNA sequence: TGTGCCAGCAGTCCCGACAGGGGCAGCAATCAGCCCCAGCATTTT.

This chain connects TRBV7-9 to TRBJ1-2; TRBD1 agrees at 8 bases. Losses at the gene ends were 1 base for V and 8 bases for J; bases not matched to a gene: 12. CDR3 length: 16 amino acids. Germline lookup yields CDR1 SEHNR and CDR2 FQNEAQ (reference sequence). This CDR3 reads CASSLVPSGRGQGYTF. CDR3 nucleotide sequence: TGTGCCAGCAGCTTAGTACCCTCCGGCAGGGGGCAAGGCTACACCTTC.

The CDR3 nucleotides read TGTGCCAGCAGCAAAGCGCCCAGAGGGGATAGGGACTTCTATAATTCACCCCTCCACTTT. Its protein product is CASSKAPRGDRDFYNSPLHF. The V gene is TRBV21-1, the J gene TRBJ1-6. TRBV21-1 is deemed a pseudogene. The CDR3 spans 20 residues.

This chain connects TRBV27 to TRBJ1-1; 9 positions agree with TRBD1. There are 17 residues in the CDR3. CDR1 MNHEY and CDR2 SMNVEV come from the germline V gene (reference sequence). With V trimmed by 6 bases and J by 1 base, 12 bases remained unmatched. This CDR3 is CASSVGGQGWENTEAFF. The CDR3 bases are TGTGCCAGCAGCGTAGGCGGACAGGGGTGGGAGAACACTGAAGCTTTCTTT.

The chain links TRBV19 to TRBJ2-5; 9 bases match TRBD1. The germline gives CDR1 LNHDA, CDR2 SQIVND (reference sequence). J was trimmed by 2 bases and V by 4 bases; bases with no gene match: 5. The CDR3 extends over 15 amino acids. Here the CDR3 DNA reads TGTGCCAGTAGTAGGTTGACAGGGGGGCAAGAGACCCAGTACTTC. It is translated as CASSRLTGGQETQYF.

This rearrangement joins TRBV5-6 to TRBJ2-7; 10 nucleotides line up with TRBD1. The CDR3 sequence is 16 residues long. Per the germline V gene, CDR1 is SGHDT and CDR2 is YYEEEE. Trimming at V came to 0 bases and at J to 7 bases, leaving 10 bases not matched to a gene. DNA of the CDR3: TGTGCCAGCAGCTTGGGGGCGGGGACAGGGGTCTGGGAGCAGTACTTC. Protein product: CASSLGAGTGVWEQYF.

As for this clone: At one boundary the junction diverges from the germline segment, which might be a read error. The genes are TRBV7-9 and TRBJ1-2; 11 bases map to TRBD1. The CDR3 totals 16 residues. The germline CDR1 and CDR2 sequences are SEHNR and FQNEAQ (reference sequence). The CDR3 here is CSSSSITGQGARGYTF. In nucleotides, the CDR3 is TGTTCCAGCAGCTCCATAACCGGACAGGGGGCGAGAGGCTACACCTTC. Looking up the rest from reference TRBV7-9 and TRBJ1-2 gives the full variable domain: DTGVSQNPRHKITKRGQNVTFRCDPISEHNRLYWYRQTLGQGPEFLTYFQNEAQLEKSRLLSDRFSAERPKGSFSTLEIQRTEQGDSAMYLCSSSSITGQGARGYTFGSGTRLTVV.

V and J are TRBV10-1 and TRBJ2-7; 7 nucleotides align to TRBD1. The V gene end was trimmed by 4 bases and the J gene end by 0 bases; junction bases not matched to a gene: 3. The germline V gene encodes CDR1 WNHNN and CDR2 SYGVQD (reference sequence). The CDR3 has 14 residues. As DNA, the CDR3 is TGCGCCAGCAGTGGAGGGGGCAGCTCCTACGAGCAGTACTTC. It translates to CASSGGGSSYEQYF.

The chain carries TRBV27 and TRBJ2-7; TRBD2 agrees at 12 bases. The CDR3 length is 16 residues. In germline, CDR1 is MNHEY, CDR2 SMNVEV (reference sequence). V shed 4 bases, J shed 3 bases, and the junction held 7 bases outside the gene matches. This CDR3 reads CASSSRTSGEFYEQYF. In DNA, the CDR3 is TGTGCCAGCAGTTCCAGGACTAGCGGGGAATTCTACGAGCAGTACTTC.

The chain has TRBV4-2 and TRBJ2-7, with 8 bases aligning to TRBD2. CDR1 LGHNA and CDR2 YNFKEQ come from the germline V gene. This CDR3 is built from 15 residues. V gave up 3 bases and J gave up 2 bases; unmatched junction bases: 6. The CDR3 DNA reads TGTGCCAGCAGCCAGCCACAGCGGGAGACCTACGAGCAGTACTTC. Its protein is CASSQPQRETYEQYF.

This rearrangement joins TRBV7-2 to TRBJ2-3; 11 nucleotides agree with TRBD2. Trimming removed 4 bases from V and 1 base from J; junction bases left unmatched: 4. Germline assignment: CDR1 SGHTA and CDR2 FQGNSA. The CDR3 loop spans 16 amino acids. The CDR3: CASSSHSGRGTDTQYF. The CDR3 DNA sequence: TGTGCCAGCAGCTCCCATAGCGGGAGGGGCACAGATACGCAGTATTTT.

This chain links TRBV2 with TRBJ1-2, with 9 bases that match TRBD1. The V gene end was trimmed by 6 bases and the J gene end by 1 base; junction bases not matched to a gene: 6. The CDR3 length is 15 residues. The germline V gene has CDR1 SNHLY and CDR2 FYNNEI. CDR3 loop: CASRKQGALNYGYTF. Here the CDR3 DNA reads TGTGCCAGCAGAAAACAGGGGGCCCTTAACTATGGCTACACCTTC.

Here the CDR3 DNA reads TGTGCCAGTAGTATTAGTAGCGGGGGGGCAGATACGCAGTATTTT. Translating gives CASSISSGGADTQYF. J is TRBJ2-3 and V is TRBV19; TRBD2 aligns across 11 bases. In germline, CDR1 is LNHDA, CDR2 SQIVND (reference sequence). V lost 3 bases and J lost 4; bases outside the gene matches: 3. The CDR3 totals 15 residues.

This CDR3 reads CASIRQGATEAFF. The CDR3 DNA follows: TGTGCCAGCATTAGGCAGGGGGCCACTGAAGCTTTCTTT. The chain combines TRBV28 with TRBJ1-1; 8 bases are shared with TRBD1. The V and J ends lost 7 bases and 4 bases, in that order; junction bases with no gene match: 5. Per germline, CDR1 MDHEN and CDR2 SYDVKM. The CDR3 has 13 residues.

This clone was seen only a few times. V gene TRBV4-3 combines with J gene TRBJ1-1, with D uncertain. Germline loops: CDR1 LGHNA, CDR2 YSLEER. CDR3 size: 14 residues. Trimming pared 0 bases from V and 4 bases from J, leaving 9 bases between. The CDR3: CASSQEVGSTEAFF. The CDR3 region has the DNA TGCGCCAGCAGCCAAGAGGTGGGGAGCACTGAAGCTTTCTTT.

The rearrangement links TRBV28 to TRBJ2-7; 9 nucleotides align to TRBD1. This CDR3 spans 15 amino acids. J gave up 5 bases and V 6 bases, and 11 bases lay outside the gene matches. The V gene's germline CDR1 is MDHEN and CDR2 SYDVKM. Here the CDR3 DNA reads TGTGCCAGCAGCACTGGGGGGACAGGGCATCACGAGCAGTACTTC. Its translation is CASSTGGTGHHEQYF. The full variable domain, completed using reference TRBV28 and TRBJ2-7, is DVKVTQSSRYLVKRTGEKVFLECVQDMDHENMFWYRQDPGLGLRLIYFSYDVKMKEKGDIPEGYSVSREKKERFSLILESASTNQTSMYLCASSTGGTGHHEQYFGPGTRLTVT.

The V call is TRBV9, the J call TRBJ2-1; 7 nucleotides match TRBD1. This CDR3 spans 17 amino acids. With V trimmed by 4 bases and J by 0 bases, 10 bases remained unmatched. Germline values: CDR1 SGDLS, CDR2 YYNGEE. CDR3 sequence (DNA): TGTGCCAGCAGCTCTCCGTCCGCAGGGGGCTCCTACAATGAGCAGTTCTTC. Its translation: CASSSPSAGGSYNEQFF.

CDR3 nucleotides: TGTGCCAGCAGTTTACGGGACCAAGAGACCCAGTACTTC. Residues: CASSLRDQETQYF. This chain links TRBV27 with TRBJ2-5; D is unresolved. The V gene's germline CDR1 is MNHEY and CDR2 SMNVEV (reference sequence). The V end lost 2 bases, the J end lost 0 bases, and 4 bases lay between the germline ends. The CDR3 is made up of 13 amino acids.

This clone came up a few times. J is TRBJ2-5 and V is TRBV7-2, with 7 bases matching TRBD2. V was pared by 1 base and J by 0 bases, with 11 bases of the junction left unmatched. This CDR3 contains 18 residues. In germline, CDR1 is SGHTA, CDR2 FQGNSA. CDR3 nucleotides: TGTGCCAGCAGCTTAGAGGAATATCTCCGGGAGGACCAAGAGACCCAGTACTTC. Amino acid sequence: CASSLEEYLREDQETQYF.